Sequencing of this TCR beta chain was carried out in a study of T cells after yellow fever vaccination. TCRdb used MiXCR to reprocess the 5' RACE reads, holding one entry per CDR3 protein. The table has around 300,000 distinct CDR3 sequences, over 3.5% seen once. General study points: The study noted that FACS-sorted repertoires could contain abundant clonotypes contaminating from the bulk population.

The trim removed 5 bases at V and 2 bases at J, leaving 5 bases unmatched. CDR3 length: 16 amino acids. The germline CDR1 and CDR2 sequences are SGHRS and YFSETQ. This clonotype was seen ten or more times. Its specificity is not known. The chain recombines TRBV5-1 with TRBJ2-3; 13 nucleotides align to TRBD2. The sequencing here drew on PBMCs, taken 15 days after the yellow fever booster vaccination. The source is a man between 18 and 29 years old who received the YFV17D yellow fever vaccine. CDR3 in amino acids: CASSYGLAGATDTQYF. CDR3 nucleotides: TGCGCCAGCAGTTACGGACTAGCGGGAGCCACAGATACGCAGTATTTT.